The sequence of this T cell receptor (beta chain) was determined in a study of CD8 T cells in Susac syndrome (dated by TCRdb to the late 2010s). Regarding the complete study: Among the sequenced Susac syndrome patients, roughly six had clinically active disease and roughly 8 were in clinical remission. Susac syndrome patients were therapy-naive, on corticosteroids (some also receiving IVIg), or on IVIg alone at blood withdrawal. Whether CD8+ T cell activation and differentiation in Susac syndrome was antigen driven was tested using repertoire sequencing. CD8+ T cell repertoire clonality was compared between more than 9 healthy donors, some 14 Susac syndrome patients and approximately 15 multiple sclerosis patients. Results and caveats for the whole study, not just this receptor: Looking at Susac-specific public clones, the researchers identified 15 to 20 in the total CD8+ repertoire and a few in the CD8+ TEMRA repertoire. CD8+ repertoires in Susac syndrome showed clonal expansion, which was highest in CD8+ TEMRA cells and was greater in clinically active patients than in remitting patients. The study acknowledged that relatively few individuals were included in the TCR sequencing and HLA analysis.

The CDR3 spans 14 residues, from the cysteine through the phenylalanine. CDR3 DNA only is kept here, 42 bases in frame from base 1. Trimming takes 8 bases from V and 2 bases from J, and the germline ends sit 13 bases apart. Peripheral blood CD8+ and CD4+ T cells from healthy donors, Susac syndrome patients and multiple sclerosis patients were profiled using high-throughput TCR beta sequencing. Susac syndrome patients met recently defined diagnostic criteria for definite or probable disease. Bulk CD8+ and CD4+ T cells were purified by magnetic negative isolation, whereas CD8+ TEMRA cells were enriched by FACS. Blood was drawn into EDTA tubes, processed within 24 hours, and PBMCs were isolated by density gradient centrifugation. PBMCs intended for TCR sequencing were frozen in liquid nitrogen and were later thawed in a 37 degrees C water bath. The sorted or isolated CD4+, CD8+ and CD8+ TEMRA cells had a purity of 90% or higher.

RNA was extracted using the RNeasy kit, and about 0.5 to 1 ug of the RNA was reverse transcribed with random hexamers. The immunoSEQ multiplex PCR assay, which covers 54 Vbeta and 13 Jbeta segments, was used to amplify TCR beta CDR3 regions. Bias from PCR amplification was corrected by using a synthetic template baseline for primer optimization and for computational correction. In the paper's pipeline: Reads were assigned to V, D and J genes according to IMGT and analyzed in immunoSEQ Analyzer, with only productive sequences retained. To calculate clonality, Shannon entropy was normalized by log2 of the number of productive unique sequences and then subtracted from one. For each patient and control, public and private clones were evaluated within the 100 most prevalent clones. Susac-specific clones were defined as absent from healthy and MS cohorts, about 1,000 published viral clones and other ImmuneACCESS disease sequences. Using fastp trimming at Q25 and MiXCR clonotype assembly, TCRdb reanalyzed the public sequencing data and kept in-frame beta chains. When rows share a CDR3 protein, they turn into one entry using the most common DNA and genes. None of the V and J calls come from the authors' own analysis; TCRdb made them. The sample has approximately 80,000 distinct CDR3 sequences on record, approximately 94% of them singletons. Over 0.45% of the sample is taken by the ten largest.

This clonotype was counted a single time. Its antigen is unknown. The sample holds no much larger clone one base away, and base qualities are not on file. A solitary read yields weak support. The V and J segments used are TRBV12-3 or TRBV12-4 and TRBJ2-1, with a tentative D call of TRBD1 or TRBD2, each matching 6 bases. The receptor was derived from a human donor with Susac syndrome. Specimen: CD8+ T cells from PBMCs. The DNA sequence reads TGTGCCAGCCCCCCGGGGGCCCCCTACAATGAGCAGTTCTTC. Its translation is CASPPGAPYNEQFF.